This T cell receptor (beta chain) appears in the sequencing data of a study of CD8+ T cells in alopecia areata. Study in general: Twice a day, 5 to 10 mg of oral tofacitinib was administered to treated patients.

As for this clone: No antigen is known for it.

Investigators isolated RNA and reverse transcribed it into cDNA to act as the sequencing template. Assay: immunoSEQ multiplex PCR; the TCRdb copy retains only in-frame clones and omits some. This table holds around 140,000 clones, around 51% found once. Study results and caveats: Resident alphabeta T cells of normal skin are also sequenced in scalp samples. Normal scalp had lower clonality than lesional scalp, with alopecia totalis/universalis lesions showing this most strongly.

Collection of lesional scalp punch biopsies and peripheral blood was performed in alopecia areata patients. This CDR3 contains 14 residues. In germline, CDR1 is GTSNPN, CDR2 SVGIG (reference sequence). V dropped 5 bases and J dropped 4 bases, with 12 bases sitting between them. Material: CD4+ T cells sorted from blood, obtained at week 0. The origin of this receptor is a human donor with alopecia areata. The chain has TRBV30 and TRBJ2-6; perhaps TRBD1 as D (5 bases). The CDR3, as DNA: TGTGCCTGGGAAGGGGTGTCAGGGGCCAACGTCCTGACTTTC. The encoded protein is CAWEGVSGANVLTF.